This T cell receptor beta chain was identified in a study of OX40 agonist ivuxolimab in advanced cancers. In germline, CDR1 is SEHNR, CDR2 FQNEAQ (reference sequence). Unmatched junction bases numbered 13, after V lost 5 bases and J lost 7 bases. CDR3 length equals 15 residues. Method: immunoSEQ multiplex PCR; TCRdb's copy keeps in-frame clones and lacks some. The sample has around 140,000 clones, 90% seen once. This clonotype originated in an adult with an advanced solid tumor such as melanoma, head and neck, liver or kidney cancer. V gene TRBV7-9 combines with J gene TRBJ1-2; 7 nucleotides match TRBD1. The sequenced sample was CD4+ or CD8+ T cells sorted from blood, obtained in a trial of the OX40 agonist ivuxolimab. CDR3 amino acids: CASSLGDREWGGYTF. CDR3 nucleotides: TGTGCCAGCAGCCTGGGCGACAGGGAATGGGGTGGCTACACCTTC.